The following is a T cell receptor (beta chain) sequence with its context. At one end, the junction sequence differs from germline, possibly due to a read error. The sample comes from a study of T cell responses to AZD1222 COVID-19 vaccine. Repertoires were generated with immunoSEQ multiplex PCR, while TCRdb's copy carries only in-frame clones and drops some. The table shows about 120,000 clones, with about nine tenths occurring only once. This CDR3 is 13 amino acids long. Germline V gives CDR1 MRHNA, CDR2 SNTAGT. The V gene is TRBV6-4, the J gene TRBJ2-3; D is ambiguous. The sequenced sample was peripheral blood, obtained on day 0 of AZD1222 vaccination. The receptor was derived from an adult in good health. The CDR3 DNA follows: TGTGCCAGCAGCGACTCAACCACAGATACGCAGTATTTT. It yields the protein CASSDSTTDTQYF.